This T cell receptor beta chain was sequenced during a study of early T cells in non-severe SARS-CoV-2 infection. In the study overall: From unsorted whole blood, bulk RNA was sequenced, and the chains remained unpaired. Notes on the study in general: VDJdb matching skewed toward anti-spike CD8 responses, missing private and CD4 specificities.

Unique molecular identifiers tagged individual cDNA molecules. TCRdb processed the 5' RACE reads anew with MiXCR; each CDR3 protein has one entry. The data show under 60,000 distinct CDR3 sequences, with more than 9% seen just once and around 4.4% held by the top ten. The V gene end was trimmed by 2 bases and the J gene end by 5 bases; junction bases not matched to a gene: 9. This CDR3 comprises 17 residues. The germline V gene encodes CDR1 SGHVS and CDR2 FQNEAQ. This clonotype was picked up many times. The antigen is not known. The rearrangement uses TRBV7-8 and TRBJ2-3, with TRBD2 identical over 11 bases. This TCR derives from an adult who was a healthcare worker with PCR-confirmed SARS-CoV-2 infection or an uninfected control (not recorded which). The specimen was whole blood. The CDR3 DNA sequence: TGTGCCAGCAGCTTAAGACCTAGCGGGGGGTTTGAAGATACGCAGTATTTT. Translating it yields CASSLRPSGGFEDTQYF.